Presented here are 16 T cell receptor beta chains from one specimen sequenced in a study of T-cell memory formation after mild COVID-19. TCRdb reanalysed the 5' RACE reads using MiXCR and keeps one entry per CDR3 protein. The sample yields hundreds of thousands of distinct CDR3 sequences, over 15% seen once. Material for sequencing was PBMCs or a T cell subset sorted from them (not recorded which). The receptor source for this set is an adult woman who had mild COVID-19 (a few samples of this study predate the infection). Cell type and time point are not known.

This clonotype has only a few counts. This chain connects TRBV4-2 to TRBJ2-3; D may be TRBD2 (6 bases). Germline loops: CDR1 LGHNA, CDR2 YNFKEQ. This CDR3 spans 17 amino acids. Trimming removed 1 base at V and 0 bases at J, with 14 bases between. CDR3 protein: CASSQGPAGLSTDTQYF. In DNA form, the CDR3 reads TGTGCCAGCAGCCAAGGGCCGGCGGGGTTAAGCACAGATACGCAGTATTTT.

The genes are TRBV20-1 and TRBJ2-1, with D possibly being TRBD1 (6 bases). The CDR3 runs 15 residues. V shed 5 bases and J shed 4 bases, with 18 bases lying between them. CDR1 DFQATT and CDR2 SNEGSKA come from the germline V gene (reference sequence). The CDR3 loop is CSASAGTITYNEQFF. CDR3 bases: TGCAGTGCTTCCGCCGGGACAATCACTTACAATGAGCAGTTCTTC.

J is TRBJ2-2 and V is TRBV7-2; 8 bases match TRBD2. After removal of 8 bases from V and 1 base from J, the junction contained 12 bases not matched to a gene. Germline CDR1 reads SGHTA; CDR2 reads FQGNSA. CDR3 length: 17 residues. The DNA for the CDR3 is TGTGCCAGCGCACAAGGGCTTACTAGCGGGAACACCGGGGAGCTGTTTTTT. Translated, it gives CASAQGLTSGNTGELFF.

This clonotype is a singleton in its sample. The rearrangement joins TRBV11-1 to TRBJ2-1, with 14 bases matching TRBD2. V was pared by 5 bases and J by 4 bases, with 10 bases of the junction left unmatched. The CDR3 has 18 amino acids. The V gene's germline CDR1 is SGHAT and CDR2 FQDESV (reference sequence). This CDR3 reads CASSLRTSGGPIYNEQFF. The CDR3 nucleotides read TGTGCCAGCAGCCTTCGGACTAGCGGGGGGCCTATATACAATGAGCAGTTCTTC.

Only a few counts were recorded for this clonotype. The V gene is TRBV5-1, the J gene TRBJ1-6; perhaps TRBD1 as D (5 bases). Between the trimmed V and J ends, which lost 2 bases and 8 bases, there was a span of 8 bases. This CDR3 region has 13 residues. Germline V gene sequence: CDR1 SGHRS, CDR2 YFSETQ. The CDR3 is CASSLLTDSPLHF. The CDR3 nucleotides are TGCGCCAGCAGCTTACTGACAGATTCACCCCTCCACTTT.

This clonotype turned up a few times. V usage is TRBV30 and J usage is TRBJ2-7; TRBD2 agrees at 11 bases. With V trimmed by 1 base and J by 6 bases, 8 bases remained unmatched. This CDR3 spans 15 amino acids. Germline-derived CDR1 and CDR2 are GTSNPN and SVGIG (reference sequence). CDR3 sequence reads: CAWSGIAGGPVEQYF. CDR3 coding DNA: TGTGCCTGGAGTGGAATAGCGGGAGGGCCTGTCGAGCAGTACTTC.

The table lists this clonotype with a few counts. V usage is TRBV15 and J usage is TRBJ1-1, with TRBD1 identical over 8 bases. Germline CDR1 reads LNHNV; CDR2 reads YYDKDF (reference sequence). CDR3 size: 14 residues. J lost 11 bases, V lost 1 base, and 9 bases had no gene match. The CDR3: CATSRGTGTGFAFF. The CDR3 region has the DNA TGTGCCACCAGCAGAGGTACCGGGACAGGCTTTGCTTTCTTT.

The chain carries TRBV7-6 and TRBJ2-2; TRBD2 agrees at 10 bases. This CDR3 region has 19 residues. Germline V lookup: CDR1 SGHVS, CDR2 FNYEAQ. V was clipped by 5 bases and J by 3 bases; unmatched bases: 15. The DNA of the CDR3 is TGTGCCAGCAGCCTACGGCCCGCGCTAGCGGGAGATTACACCGGGGAGCTGTTTTTT. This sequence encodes CASSLRPALAGDYTGELFF.

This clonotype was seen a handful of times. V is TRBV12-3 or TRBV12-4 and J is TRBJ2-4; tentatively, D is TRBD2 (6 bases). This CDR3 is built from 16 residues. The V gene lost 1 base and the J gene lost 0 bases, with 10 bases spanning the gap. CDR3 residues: CASSLGSGLAKNIQYF. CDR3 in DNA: TGTGCCAGCAGTTTAGGGAGCGGGCTAGCCAAAAACATTCAGTACTTC.

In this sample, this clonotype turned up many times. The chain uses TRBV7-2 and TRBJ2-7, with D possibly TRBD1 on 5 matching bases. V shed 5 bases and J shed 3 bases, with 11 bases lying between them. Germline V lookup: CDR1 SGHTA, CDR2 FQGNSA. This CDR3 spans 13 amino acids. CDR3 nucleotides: TGTGCCAGCAGCCGCGACAGCCTCTACGAGCAGTACTTC. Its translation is CASSRDSLYEQYF.

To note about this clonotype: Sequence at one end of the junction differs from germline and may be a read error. CDR3 residues: CAWCPTGGACDF. In DNA, the CDR3 is TGTGCCTGGTGTCCCACAGGGGGCGCTTGTGACTTC. J is TRBJ2-7 and V is TRBV30, with TRBD1 matching over 9 bases. Germline values: CDR1 GTSNPN, CDR2 SVGIG (reference sequence). The CDR3 has 12 residues. Full variable domain (rest looked up from reference TRBV30 and TRBJ2-7): SQTIHQWPATLVQPVGSPLSLECTVEGTSNPNLYWYRQAAGRGLQLLFYSVGIGQISSEVPQNLSASRPQDRQFILSSKKLLLSDSGFYLCAWCPTGGACDFGPGTRLTVT.

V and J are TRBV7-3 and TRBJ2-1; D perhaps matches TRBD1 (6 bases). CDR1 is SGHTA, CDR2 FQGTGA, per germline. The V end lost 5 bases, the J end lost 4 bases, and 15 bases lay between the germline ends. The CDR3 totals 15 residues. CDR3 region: CASSLDGQLYNEQFF. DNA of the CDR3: TGTGCCAGCAGCCTGGACGGACAGCTGTACAATGAGCAGTTCTTC.

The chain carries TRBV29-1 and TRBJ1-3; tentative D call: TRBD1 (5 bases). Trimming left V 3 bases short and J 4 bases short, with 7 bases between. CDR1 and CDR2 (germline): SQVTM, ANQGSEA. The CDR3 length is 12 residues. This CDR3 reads CSVEEGGNTIYF. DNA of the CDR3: TGCAGCGTTGAGGAGGGGGGAAACACCATATATTTT.

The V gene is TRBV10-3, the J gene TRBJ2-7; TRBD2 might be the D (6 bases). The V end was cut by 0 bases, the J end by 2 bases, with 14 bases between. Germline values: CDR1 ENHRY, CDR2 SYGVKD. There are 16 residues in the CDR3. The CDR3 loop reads CAISESRVGEAYEQYF. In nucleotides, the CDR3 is TGTGCCATCAGTGAGTCGCGGGTAGGGGAGGCCTACGAGCAGTACTTC.

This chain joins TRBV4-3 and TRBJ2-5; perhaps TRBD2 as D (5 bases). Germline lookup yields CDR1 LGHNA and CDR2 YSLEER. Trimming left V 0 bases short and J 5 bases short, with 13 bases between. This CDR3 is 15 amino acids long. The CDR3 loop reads CASSQDAAAGETQYF. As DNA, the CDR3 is TGCGCCAGCAGCCAAGATGCAGCGGCTGGGGAGACCCAGTACTTC.

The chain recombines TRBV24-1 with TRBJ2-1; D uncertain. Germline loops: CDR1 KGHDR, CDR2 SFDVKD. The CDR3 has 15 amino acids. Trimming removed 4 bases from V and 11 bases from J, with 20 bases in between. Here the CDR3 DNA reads TGTGCCACCAGTGACGTCAGTCAGGCAAACTCTCAGCAGTTCTTC. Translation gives CATSDVSQANSQQFF.